This is a list of T cell receptor beta chains from one sample in a study of CD8+CD57+ T cells in acquired aplastic anemia. From the reads, TCRdb called clonotypes with MiXCR, one entry per CDR3 protein. The data contain 40,000 to 45,000 distinct CDR3 sequences, 68% of them singletons. The specimen was sorted CD4+, CD8+, or CD8+CD57+ T cells (not recorded which) from PBMCs. Receptors were obtained from a human donor in good health, serving as a control. CDR3s include the opening cysteine and the closing phenylalanine or tryptophan. D genes are given only for firm matches. A row's size may be missing; if present it is once, few, many or a size class.

V	size	D	J	DNA	CDR3
TRBV25-1	NA	NA	TRBJ1-6	TGTGCCAGCAGACAAACTGGGTCAGGGCGGTACGATTCACCCCTCCACTTT	CASRQTGSGRYDSPLHF
TRBV7-6	NA	TRBD1	TRBJ1-3	TGTGCCAGCAGCCCTCCCAGGGACAGCTCTGGAAACACCATATATTTT	CASSPPRDSSGNTIYF
TRBV2	NA	NA	TRBJ1-1	TGTGCCAGCAGTGAAACCGGGGTGAACACTGAAGCTTTCTTT	CASSETGVNTEAFF
TRBV7-3	NA	NA	TRBJ2-5	TGTGCCAACAGCTCAGGGGGGCAAGAGACCCAGTACTTC	CANSSGGQETQYF
TRBV24-1	NA	TRBD1	TRBJ2-7	TGTGCCACCAGTCTACCAGGGGGCTACGAGCAGTACTTC	CATSLPGGYEQYF
TRBV7-6	NA	NA	TRBJ2-5	TGTGCCAGCAGCTTAGATCTAGAAGAGACCCAGTACTTC	CASSLDLEETQYF
TRBV20-1	medium-sized	TRBD1	TRBJ2-7	TGCAGTGCTAGGGCAGGGGGCTCCTACGAGCAGTACTTC	CSARAGGSYEQYF
TRBV7-2	NA	NA	TRBJ2-3	TGTGCCAGCAGCTTAGGCGCGGCCACAGATACGCAGTATTTT	CASSLGAATDTQYF
TRBV7-9	once	NA	TRBJ2-7	TGTGCCAGCAGCTTTGGGGCAGGGACTTCCTACGAGCAGTACTTC	CASSFGAGTSYEQYF
TRBV11-2	NA	NA	TRBJ1-5	TGTGCCAGCAGCGCCATCGGGGGCTCTAGCAATCAGCCCCAGCATTTT	CASSAIGGSSNQPQHF
TRBV20-1	NA	NA	TRBJ2-5	TGCAGTGTGGTCGGGGTCCAAGAGACCCAGTACTTC	CSVVGVQETQYF
TRBV4-2	few	NA	TRBJ2-7	TGTGCCAGCAGCCACGGCGGTAGCGGCTTCACCTACGAGCAGTACTTC	CASSHGGSGFTYEQYF
TRBV10-1	NA	TRBD1	TRBJ2-5	TGCGCCAGCACCACGGAGGCAGACGGGACAGGGGAAGAGACCCAGTACTTC	CASTTEADGTGEETQYF
TRBV2	NA	NA	TRBJ1-3	TGTGCCCTTTCGTCCTCTGGAAACACCATATATTTT	CALSSSGNTIYF
TRBV25-1	once	NA	TRBJ1-1	TGTGCCAGCAGTGGAAACACACTAGTGAACACTGAAGCTTTCTTT	CASSGNTLVNTEAFF
TRBV2	NA	NA	TRBJ1-2	TGTGCCAGCAGCCTTAGGACGGCCAACTATGGCTACACCTTC	CASSLRTANYGYTF
TRBV9	medium-sized	NA	TRBJ1-1	TGTGCCAGCAGCGTATCGAACACTGAAGCTTTCTTT	CASSVSNTEAFF
TRBV4-3	NA	NA	TRBJ2-7	TGCGCCAGCAGCGACGAAGGACGGAACTCCTACGAGCAGTACTTC	CASSDEGRNSYEQYF
TRBV7-1	few	TRBD1	TRBJ1-4	TGTGCCAGCAGCTCTCATCGCGGAGGGGACAGGGCAGAGCATAATGAAAAACTGTTTTTT	CASSSHRGGDRAEHNEKLFF
TRBV10-3	once	NA	TRBJ2-7	TGTGCCATCAGGAACAGGGACATTTCCTACGAGCAGTACTTC	CAIRNRDISYEQYF
TRBV7-6	NA	TRBD1	TRBJ1-2	TGTGCCAGCGGCACTACGACAGGGTCTGGCTACACCTTC	CASGTTTGSGYTF
TRBV15	NA	NA	TRBJ1-6	TGTGCCACCAGCAGGGGATCCTATAATTCACCCCTCCACTTT	CATSRGSYNSPLHF
TRBV5-1	NA	NA	TRBJ1-1	TGCGCCAGCAGCTTGGCACAATTGAACACTGAAGCTTTCTTT	CASSLAQLNTEAFF
TRBV19	NA	NA	TRBJ2-2	TGTGCCAGTAGTATAGCGGGAACGGGCACCGGGGAGCTGTTTTTT	CASSIAGTGTGELFF
TRBV29-1	NA	NA	TRBJ1-3	TGCAGCGGATCTTGGGGGGGGAACACCATATATTTT	CSGSWGGNTIYF
TRBV20-1	NA	NA	TRBJ2-3	TGCAGTGCTAGTGTGCGCGGGACAGATACGCAGTATTTT	CSASVRGTDTQYF
TRBV12-3/TRBV12-4	many	TRBD1	TRBJ1-2	TGTGCCAGCAGACCCAGGGACAGGGGGTCTGATGGCTACACCTTC	CASRPRDRGSDGYTF
TRBV6-1	NA	TRBD1	TRBJ1-2	TGTGCCAGCAGGACCGGGACAGGCTATGGCTACACCTTC	CASRTGTGYGYTF
TRBV13	many	NA	TRBJ1-1	TGTGCCAGCACCTGGTCAGGGATAACTGAAGCTTTCTTT	CASTWSGITEAFF
TRBV11-1	NA	NA	TRBJ2-3	TGTGCCAGCAGCCGGGGCAGACAAACGACAGATACGCAGTATTTT	CASSRGRQTTDTQYF
TRBV10-2	NA	NA	TRBJ1-2	TGCGCCAGCAGCCCTGGGCTGGGGACCTATGGCTACACCTTC	CASSPGLGTYGYTF
TRBV6-1	NA	TRBD1	TRBJ1-5	TGTGCCAGCACCACTAACAGGGGAGGTCGTCAGCCCCAGCATTTT	CASTTNRGGRQPQHF
TRBV10-1	NA	TRBD1	TRBJ2-1	TGTGCCATCAGCCCCTTAGGACAGGGAAGCAATGAGCAGTTCTTC	CAISPLGQGSNEQFF
TRBV2	NA	TRBD1	TRBJ1-6	TGTGCCAGCGCTCTGGGACAGGGGGGTAATTCACCCCTCCACTTT	CASALGQGGNSPLHF
TRBV15	NA	NA	TRBJ2-7	TGTGCCACCAGATTCAGGGGAGGGCGCGAGCAGTACTTC	CATRFRGGREQYF
TRBV5-1	medium-sized	NA	TRBJ1-1	TGCGCCAGCAGCTTGGGGTCTGAAGCTTTCTTT	CASSLGSEAFF
TRBV7-6	NA	TRBD2	TRBJ2-3	TGTGCCAGCAGCCCAGGGACTAGCGGGGGGGGCGACACAGATACGCAGTATTTT	CASSPGTSGGGDTDTQYF
TRBV5-6	few	NA	TRBJ1-2	TGTGCCAGCAGCTCCAACTGGGGGATTGCCTTTGGCTACACCTTC	CASSSNWGIAFGYTF
TRBV19	NA	TRBD1	TRBJ1-5	TGTGCCAGTACCCACGGGACAGACTATCAGCCCCAGCATTTT	CASTHGTDYQPQHF
TRBV19	once	TRBD1	TRBJ2-7	TGTGCCAGCAGACAGGGGGTGTTCTACGAGCAGTACTTC	CASRQGVFYEQYF
TRBV19	many	TRBD1	TRBJ2-5	TGTGCCAGTAGTACCTCGTATCGGACAGGGGGCCGTTTTCCATGGGAGACCCAGTACTTC	CASSTSYRTGGRFPWETQYF
TRBV19	NA	NA	TRBJ1-2	TGTGCCAGTAGTATAGCCTACAGGGTGAGCGGCTACACCTTC	CASSIAYRVSGYTF
TRBV15	NA	NA	TRBJ1-2	TGTGCCACCAGCAGGGGGGAAGGCTACACCTTC	CATSRGEGYTF
TRBV29-1	once	NA	TRBJ2-2	TGCAGCGTTGCCCGGACGGAAACCGGGGAGCTGTTTTTT	CSVARTETGELFF
TRBV9	NA	NA	TRBJ1-1	TGTGCCAGCAGCGACGGAGCAGGGATGAACACCGAAGCTTTCTTT	CASSDGAGMNTEAFF